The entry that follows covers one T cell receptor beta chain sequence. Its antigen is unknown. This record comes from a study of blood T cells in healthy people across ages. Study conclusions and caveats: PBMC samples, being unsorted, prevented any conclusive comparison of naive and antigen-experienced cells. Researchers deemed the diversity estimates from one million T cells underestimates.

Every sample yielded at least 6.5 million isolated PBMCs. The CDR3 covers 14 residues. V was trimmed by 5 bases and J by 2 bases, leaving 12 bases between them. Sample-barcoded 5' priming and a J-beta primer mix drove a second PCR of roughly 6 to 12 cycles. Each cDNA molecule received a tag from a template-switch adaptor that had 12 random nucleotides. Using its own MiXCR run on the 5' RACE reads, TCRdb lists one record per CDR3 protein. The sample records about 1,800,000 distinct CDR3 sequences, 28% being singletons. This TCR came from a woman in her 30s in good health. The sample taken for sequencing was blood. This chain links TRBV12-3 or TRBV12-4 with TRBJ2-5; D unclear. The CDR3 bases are TGTGCCAGCAGTCGGCCGGGCGAACAAGAGACCCAGTACTTC. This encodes CASSRPGEQETQYF.